A selection of T cell receptor beta chains follows, all from one sample in a study of T cell responses to AZD1222 COVID-19 vaccine. Sequenced by immunoSEQ multiplex PCR; TCRdb stores in-frame clones only, minus some. The sample includes under 95,000 clones, roughly 90% of them seen just once. The sequences come from peripheral blood, collected 28 days after the second AZD1222 dose. These receptors were obtained from an adult who received the AZD1222 COVID-19 vaccine. CDR3s include the opening cysteine and the closing phenylalanine or tryptophan. The order of the fields is D gene, J gene, clone size, V gene, CDR3 DNA, CDR3 protein. A D gene is named only where the DNA matches it firmly. Not all rows give a size; the values are once, few, many and, for expanded clones, a class.

>TRBD1|TRBJ2-7|-|TRBV24-1
TGTGCCACCAGTCACGGGACAGTGAGCTCCTACGAGCAGTACTTC
CATSHGTVSSYEQYF
>-|TRBJ2-1|-|TRBV5-1
TGCGCCAGCAGCCGGCGGGACAGTTACAATGAGCAGTTCTTC
CASSRRDSYNEQFF
>-|TRBJ1-1|-|TRBV14
TGTGCCAGCAGCCCGAGGGGGAACACTGAAGCTTTCTTT
CASSPRGNTEAFF
>-|TRBJ1-4|-|TRBV5-5
TGTGCCAGCAGCCAGTCCGGGAAAAATGAAAAACTGTTTTTT
CASSQSGKNEKLFF
>TRBD1|TRBJ1-2|-|TRBV7-8
TGTGCCAGCAGCTTACATGTGGGACAGCCCTATGGCTACACCTTC
CASSLHVGQPYGYTF
>-|TRBJ1-5|-|TRBV6-1
TGTGCCAGCAGTGAACAGGGGAATCAGCCCCAGCATTTT
CASSEQGNQPQHF
>-|TRBJ2-1|-|TRBV28
TGTGCCAGCCAATACAGCGTCGAGCAGTTCTTC
CASQYSVEQFF
>TRBD1|TRBJ1-1|-|TRBV6-5
TGTGCCAGCAGTTTGGGACAGCTCAATGAAGCTTTCTTT
CASSLGQLNEAFF
>-|TRBJ2-5|-|TRBV12-3/TRBV12-4
TGTGCCAGCAGTTTCAAGGGAGAGACCCAGTACTTC
CASSFKGETQYF
>-|TRBJ2-3|once|TRBV11-2
TGTGCCAGCAGCTTAACTGGGACGGCCCGCACAGATACGCAGTATTTT
CASSLTGTARTDTQYF
>-|TRBJ2-5|-|TRBV6-5
TGTGCCGTAACAGGGATCGAACAAAAGACCCAGTACTTC
CAVTGIEQKTQYF
>-|TRBJ2-7|few|TRBV7-9
TGTGCCAGCAGTTCTTACGGGACTTCTTACGAGCAGTACTTC
CASSSYGTSYEQYF
>TRBD1|TRBJ2-7|-|TRBV11-2
TGTGCCAGCAGCGCTTACCGGGACAGAACCTACGAGCAGTACTTC
CASSAYRDRTYEQYF
>TRBD1|TRBJ2-2|-|TRBV24-1
TGTGCCACCAGTGATGCTCCGGGACAGGGGGGACTAACCGGGGAGCTGTTTTTT
CATSDAPGQGGLTGELFF
>-|TRBJ2-3|once|TRBV27
TGTGCCAGCAGTCTGTCCGGGACAGATACGCAGTATTTT
CASSLSGTDTQYF
>-|TRBJ1-5|-|TRBV27
TGTGCCAGCAGTTTTCAGGGAGATGGCAATCAGCCCCAGCATTTT
CASSFQGDGNQPQHF
>-|TRBJ1-6|-|TRBV7-9
TGTGCCAGCAGCTTAGGGGGGACGCAACATAATTCACCCCTCCACTTT
CASSLGGTQHNSPLHF
>-|TRBJ1-2|-|TRBV30
TGTGCCTGGAAGAGGGGCCCTGGCGACTATGGCTACACCTTC
CAWKRGPGDYGYTF
>-|TRBJ1-1|once|TRBV7-2
TGTGCCAGCAGCTTAGCGGTTATGAACACTGAAGCTTTCTTT
CASSLAVMNTEAFF
>-|TRBJ1-5|-|TRBV3-1/TRBV3-2
TGTGCCAGCAGCCTCGGGACATCGGGGAGCAATCAGCCCCAGCATTTT
CASSLGTSGSNQPQHF
>-|TRBJ1-2|-|TRBV7-2
TGTGCCAGCAGCTTAGCGGGCAGGCTCTATGGCTACACCTTC
CASSLAGRLYGYTF
>-|TRBJ2-5|-|TRBV28
TGTGCCAGCAGTTTGCAGGGGGGCTGGCAAGAGACCCAGTACTTC
CASSLQGGWQETQYF
>TRBD1|TRBJ1-5|-|TRBV6-2/TRBV6-3
TGTGCCAGCAGTTACCGGACAGGGGGGGTGGATCAGCCCCAGCATTTT
CASSYRTGGVDQPQHF
>-|TRBJ1-6|-|TRBV27
TGTGCCAGCAGGGCCGGGAGGCACAGGGATAATAATTCACCCCTCCACTTT
CASRAGRHRDNNSPLHF
>-|TRBJ1-1|-|TRBV25-1
TGTGCCAGCAGAGGTTCGAACACTGAAGCTTTCTTT
CASRGSNTEAFF
>-|TRBJ1-6|-|TRBV11-2
TGTGCCAGCAGCCCACGCGGGTCCGGGGATTCACCCCTCCACTTT
CASSPRGSGDSPLHF
>-|TRBJ2-2|once|TRBV28
TGTGCCAGCAGTTTTCCCGGGTTTGACACCGGGGAGCTGTTTTTT
CASSFPGFDTGELFF
>-|TRBJ2-2|-|TRBV2
TGTGCCAGCAGTGTTGGTCTAGCCGGGACCGGGGAGCTGTTTTTT
CASSVGLAGTGELFF
>TRBD1|TRBJ2-7|-|TRBV19
TGTGCCACCACCCGGACAGGGGAGGGCTACGAGCAGTACTTC
CATTRTGEGYEQYF
>-|TRBJ1-6|-|TRBV4-1
TGCGCCAGCAGCCCTTTGGGGGGTTCACCCCTCCACTTT
CASSPLGGSPLHF
>-|TRBJ2-2|-|TRBV18
TGTGCCAGCTCACCAGGCGCCGGGGAGCTGTTTTTT
CASSPGAGELFF
>TRBD1|TRBJ2-7|few|TRBV2
TGTGCCAGCAGTGGTAGGGGACAGGGAACCGACGAGCAGTACTTC
CASSGRGQGTDEQYF
>-|TRBJ2-2|once|TRBV4-1
TGCGCCAGCAGCCATCCCACGTGGCAGGGGCGCACCGGGGAGCTGTTTTTT
CASSHPTWQGRTGELFF
>TRBD1|TRBJ1-3|-|TRBV4-1
TGCGCCAGCAGCCAAGACCCCACGACAGGGTCTGGAAACACCATATATTTT
CASSQDPTTGSGNTIYF
>-|TRBJ2-2|-|TRBV12-3/TRBV12-4
TGTGCCAGCAGTTTCGAGTTCGGCGGGGAGCTGTTTTTT
CASSFEFGGELFF
>-|TRBJ2-3|-|TRBV6-6
TGTGCCAGCACCTTGGGGGGGGCGTTGGGCACAGATACGCAGTATTTT
CASTLGGALGTDTQYF
>-|TRBJ2-1|-|TRBV24-1
TGTGCCACCAGGAACGTAAACAATGAGCAGTTCTTC
CATRNVNNEQFF
>-|TRBJ2-7|-|TRBV6-5
TGTGCCAGCAGTCCTCTCAAAACCTACGAGCAGTACTTC
CASSPLKTYEQYF